These 17 T cell receptor beta chains originate from one sample sequenced in a study of T-cell memory formation after mild COVID-19. TCRdb re-derived calls from the 5' RACE reads in MiXCR, one entry per CDR3 protein. The sample contains a few hundred thousand distinct CDR3 sequences, about 16% of which appear only once. The sample taken for sequencing was PBMCs or a T cell subset sorted from them (not recorded which). The receptors here all came from a man between 18 and 29 years old who had mild COVID-19 (a few samples of this study predate the infection). Cell type and time point are not known.

The chain couples TRBV7-9 to TRBJ2-3, with D possibly TRBD2 on 6 matching bases. Germline lookup yields CDR1 SEHNR and CDR2 FQNEAQ (reference sequence). The CDR3 has 16 amino acids. The V gene lost 6 bases and the J gene lost 6 bases, with 22 bases spanning the gap. CDR3 protein: CASRPRGGGARDTQYF. In nucleotides, the CDR3 is TGTGCCAGCAGACCCAGAGGAGGCGGGGCCAGGGATACGCAGTATTTT.

The rearrangement joins TRBV20-1 to TRBJ2-6; 14 nucleotides line up with TRBD2. V shed 6 bases and J 0 bases; nucleotides not matched to a gene: 7. CDR3 length equals 18 residues. CDR1 is DFQATT, CDR2 SNEGSKA, per germline (reference sequence). In DNA, the CDR3 is TGCAGTGCGGCGGCCGGGACTAGCGGGGGCTCTGGGGCCAACGTCCTGACTTTC. Translation: CSAAAGTSGGSGANVLTF.

The sample holds a few counts of this clonotype. The genes are TRBV6-5 and TRBJ2-6; 10 bases align to TRBD1. V lost 0 bases, J lost 14 bases, and 7 bases stayed unmatched. CDR1 MNHEY and CDR2 SVGAGI come from the germline V gene. This CDR3 is 15 amino acids long. CDR3 sequence: CASSYSVGTGALLTF. DNA of the CDR3: TGTGCCAGCAGTTACTCGGTGGGGACAGGGGCCCTCCTGACTTTC.

This clonotype was seen more than once but under ten times. This chain joins TRBV7-9 and TRBJ1-6; no firm D call. The CDR3 has 13 amino acids. The V end lost 6 bases, the J end lost 2 bases, and 5 bases lay between the germline ends. Germline loops: CDR1 SEHNR, CDR2 FQNEAQ (reference sequence). This CDR3 is CASRQTYNSPLHF. The DNA of the CDR3 is TGTGCCAGCAGACAGACCTATAATTCACCCCTCCACTTT.

This clonotype was seen more than once but under ten times. The DNA for the CDR3 is TGCAGTGCTAGAAGATACCGGGGGGGCCAAGATTGGACAGATACGCAGTATTTT. Translating it yields CSARRYRGGQDWTDTQYF. The chain joins TRBV20-1 to TRBJ2-3; 8 bases map to TRBD2. The V gene's germline CDR1 is DFQATT and CDR2 SNEGSKA (reference sequence). J was trimmed by 3 bases and V by 2 bases; bases with no gene match: 16. This CDR3 has 18 amino acids.

The chain links TRBV10-3 to TRBJ2-1; TRBD2 is a possible D gene (7 bases). CDR3 length: 13 amino acids. CDR1 ENHRY and CDR2 SYGVKD come from the germline V gene. V lost 8 bases and J lost 5, with 13 bases in between. CDR3 DNA sequence: TGTGCCATCTTGGGGGGGGCCGACAATGAGCAGTTCTTC. Amino acid sequence: CAILGGADNEQFF.

This clonotype was observed a handful of times. The chain has TRBV7-9 and TRBJ2-2; D may be TRBD2 (5 bases). This CDR3 is 12 amino acids long. Trimming removed 5 bases from V and 9 bases from J, with 10 bases in between. Germline CDR1 SEHNR, CDR2 FQNEAQ (reference sequence). The CDR3 region has the DNA TGTGCCAGCAGCCCTAGGACTCGGGAGCTGTTTTTT. Its protein product is CASSPRTRELFF.

The rearrangement links TRBV6-2 or TRBV6-3 to TRBJ1-5; 7 nucleotides line up with TRBD1. This CDR3 is 12 amino acids long. V lost 5 bases to trimming and J lost 9 bases; unmatched junction nucleotides: 4. The germline V gene encodes CDR1 MNHEY and CDR2 SVGEGT. In DNA, the CDR3 is TGTGCCAGCAGTCAGACAGGGTCGCCCCAGCATTTT. Its protein is CASSQTGSPQHF.

This clonotype was detected ten times or more. The rearrangement uses TRBV5-1 and TRBJ1-6; 7 nucleotides line up with TRBD1. The CDR3 spans 18 residues. CDR1 is SGHRS, CDR2 YFSETQ, per germline. J gave up 7 bases and V 2 bases, and 15 bases lay outside the gene matches. The CDR3 is CASSFTGGGGAGNSPLHF. CDR3 nucleotides: TGCGCCAGCAGCTTTACCGGTGGAGGGGGCGCGGGGAATTCACCCCTCCACTTT.

This chain links TRBV7-6 with TRBJ2-7; the match to TRBD1 covers 9 bases. From germline, CDR1 is SGHVS and CDR2 FNYEAQ. Trimming took 3 bases from V and 2 from J; bases not matched to a gene: 5. The CDR3 covers 15 residues. The DNA of the CDR3 is TGTGCCAGCAGCTTCGGGACAGGGCTAACCTACGAGCAGTACTTC. This encodes CASSFGTGLTYEQYF.

The genes are TRBV29-1 and TRBJ2-3, with D uncertain. This CDR3 has 14 residues. Trimming removed 7 bases from V and 0 bases from J, with 14 bases in between. Germline CDR1 is SQVTM and CDR2 is ANQGSEA. This CDR3 reads CSAESRLSTDTQYF. The CDR3 nucleotides read TGCAGCGCTGAGTCCCGCCTAAGCACAGATACGCAGTATTTT.

The chain is built from TRBV5-1 and TRBJ1-1, with unresolved D. The CDR3 is 16 amino acids. In germline, CDR1 is SGHRS, CDR2 YFSETQ. The germline V and J ends were trimmed by 0 bases and 1 base, with 13 bases remaining between them. As DNA, the CDR3 is TGCGCCAGCAGCTTGGATGGTCCGGTAAGGAACACTGAAGCTTTCTTT. Amino acids: CASSLDGPVRNTEAFF.

This clonotype turned up a few times. The chain combines TRBV7-6 with TRBJ2-3; 13 bases are a match to TRBD2. The V gene end was trimmed by 1 base and the J gene end by 0 bases; junction bases not matched to a gene: 4. The CDR3 length is 18 residues. Germline CDR1 and CDR2: SGHVS and FNYEAQ. The CDR3 DNA follows: TGTGCCAGCAGCTTAGTTAGGACTAGCGGGAGTAGCACAGATACGCAGTATTTT. Translated: CASSLVRTSGSSTDTQYF. Full variable domain (remainder filled in from reference TRBV7-6 and TRBJ2-3): GAGVSQSPRYKVTKRGQDVALRCDPISGHVSLYWYRQALGQGPEFLTYFNYEAQQDKSGLPNDRFSAERPEGSISTLTIQRTEQRDSAMYRCASSLVRTSGSSTDTQYFGPGTRLTVL.

There are a few counts of this clonotype. The CDR3 DNA is TGTGCCAGCAGCCCGGCAGGAAGCTCCTACGAGCAGTACTTC. This sequence encodes CASSPAGSSYEQYF. The rearrangement links TRBV7-2 to TRBJ2-7, with D unclear. Deletions cut 5 bases from V and 0 bases from J, with 11 bases between. The CDR3 is made up of 14 amino acids. Germline V CDR1 and CDR2: SGHTA, FQGNSA.

This clonotype was seen a few times. CDR3 DNA: TGTGCCAGCAGCTTCCAGCGGGGGAGATACAATGAGCAGTTCTTC. Encoded protein: CASSFQRGRYNEQFF. The V gene is TRBV7-2, the J gene TRBJ2-1; 8 bases are shared with TRBD2. The germline V gene encodes CDR1 SGHTA and CDR2 FQGNSA. CDR3 length: 15 amino acids. The V segment lost 3 bases and the J segment 4 bases; nucleotides outside the gene matches: 5.

This clonotype was seen a handful of times. This rearrangement joins TRBV6-2 or TRBV6-3 to TRBJ2-7, with D possibly TRBD1 on 5 matching bases. Germline CDR1 is MNHEY and CDR2 is SVGEGT. V lost 2 bases to trimming and J lost 1 base, with 9 bases between them. This CDR3 contains 14 residues. The CDR3 loop is CASSYAGSSYEQYF. Written as DNA, the CDR3 is TGTGCCAGCAGTTACGCAGGGTCATCCTACGAGCAGTACTTC.

The V call is TRBV7-6, the J call TRBJ2-1, with D possibly TRBD2 on 7 matching bases. CDR3 size: 14 residues. V lost 0 bases, J lost 10 bases, and 13 bases lay in between. Germline lookup yields CDR1 SGHVS and CDR2 FNYEAQ. CDR3 amino acids: CASSLAPGGWEQFF. The CDR3 region has the DNA TGTGCCAGCAGCTTAGCCCCGGGGGGCTGGGAGCAGTTCTTC.